One T cell receptor beta chain is described in this entry. These data come from a study of OX40 agonist ivuxolimab in advanced cancers. The repertoire was sequenced with immunoSEQ multiplex PCR; TCRdb's copy has only in-frame clones and lacks some. The sample records over 50,000 clones, more than 70% being singletons. CDR1 is SGHRS, CDR2 YFSETQ, per germline. The ends were cut back, 4 bases at V and 1 base at J, with 15 bases in the middle. The CDR3 consists of 15 residues. The rearrangement uses TRBV5-1 and TRBJ2-7, with D perhaps TRBD1 or TRBD2 (5 bases each). The source material was CD4+ or CD8+ T cells sorted from blood, sampled in a trial of the OX40 agonist ivuxolimab. This TCR came from an adult with an advanced solid tumor such as melanoma, head and neck, liver or kidney cancer. The chain's CDR3 is CASSPALGGSYEQYF. The CDR3 DNA reads as TGCGCCAGCAGCCCGGCACTTGGGGGATCCTACGAGCAGTACTTC.